This T cell receptor beta chain was recorded in a study of T cell responses to AZD1222 COVID-19 vaccine. At the level of the study: The analysis combined second doses at about 4 or about 12 weeks. Study conclusions and caveats: Nearly half of spike-specific TCRs reportedly target variant regions that are unmutated in the B.1.351 and B.1.1.7 variants.

Generated by immunoSEQ multiplex PCR, the TCRdb table keeps only in-frame clones and is missing some. This sample yields about 76,000 clones, of which around 90% are seen a single time; 4.2% belongs to the top ten. To note about this clone: The antigen is unknown.

Per germline, CDR1 KGHDR and CDR2 SFDVKD. This CDR3 is built from 15 residues. V gave up 4 bases and J gave up 3 bases; unmatched junction bases: 6. The V gene is TRBV24-1, the J gene TRBJ2-3, with 7 bases aligning to TRBD1. Sequences were derived from peripheral blood, sampled on day 0 of AZD1222 vaccination. The sequence was collected from an adult in good health. For the CDR3, the DNA is TGTGCCACCAGTGACGACAGGGCCCCAACAGATACGCAGTATTTT. Its protein is CATSDDRAPTDTQYF.